The 22 T cell receptor beta chains below were found in one sample sequenced in a study of CD8+CD57+ T cells in acquired aplastic anemia. Profiling of TCR beta VDJ combinations and CDR3 sequences used genomic DNA as template. TCRdb fed the reads into MiXCR, producing one record per CDR3 protein. The table lists under 350,000 distinct CDR3 sequences, 45% to 65% of them singletons. Input material: sorted CD4+, CD8+, or CD8+CD57+ T cells (not recorded which) from PBMCs. The receptors here all came from a human donor with severe aplastic anemia or a healthy control (not recorded which).

This sequence joins TRBV9 and TRBJ2-7; possible D gene TRBD2, 5 bases. Germline lookup yields CDR1 SGDLS and CDR2 YYNGEE. This CDR3 is 13 amino acids long. Trimming removed 0 bases at V and 6 bases at J, with 10 bases between. CDR3 amino acids: CASSVAGLGEQYF. As DNA, the CDR3 is TGTGCCAGCAGCGTAGCGGGGTTGGGCGAGCAGTACTTC. Combining the CDR3 with reference TRBV9 and TRBJ2-7 gives the whole variable domain DSGVTQTPKHLITATGQRVTLRCSPRSGDLSVYWYQQSLDQGLQFLIQYYNGEERAKGNILERFSAQQFPDLHSELNLSSLELGDSALYFCASSVAGLGEQYFGPGTRLTVT.

This clonotype was detected many times. The chain carries TRBV6-6 and TRBJ1-6, with 8 bases that match TRBD1. The germline gives CDR1 MNHNY, CDR2 SVGAGI (reference sequence). The CDR3 is made up of 12 amino acids. The junction had 2 bases not matched to a gene; V was cut back by 8 bases and J by 8 bases. CDR3 sequence reads: CASGQGHSPLHF. The CDR3 DNA sequence: TGTGCCAGCGGACAGGGCCATTCACCCCTCCACTTT.

The genes are TRBV9 and TRBJ2-7; no reliable D call. V lost 0 bases, J lost 7 bases, and 14 bases lay in between. CDR1 and CDR2 from the germline V gene are SGDLS and YYNGEE. The CDR3 is 14 residues long. For the CDR3, the DNA is TGTGCCAGCAGCGTAGCTTACTCCTACAATGAGCAGTACGTC. It translates to CASSVAYSYNEQYV.

V and J are TRBV7-8 and TRBJ2-3; maybe TRBD2 (5 bases). Looked up from germline, CDR1 is SGHVS and CDR2 is FQNEAQ. The CDR3 is 15 residues long. Trimming shortened V by 5 bases and J by 11 bases, and 23 bases separated the two germline ends. CDR3 nucleotide sequence: TGTGCCAGCAGCGCCCGGACTTTATCCTACAATGAGCAGTATTTT. Amino acids: CASSARTLSYNEQYF.

As regards this clonotype: The junction departs from germline at one end; a sequencing error may be responsible. The chain combines TRBV6-1 with TRBJ1-1; D remains unclear. Germline CDR1 MNHNS, CDR2 SASEGT. CDR3 size: 13 residues. The CDR3 region has the DNA TGTGCCAGCAGTGGGGTTGTAAACACTGCAGCTTTCTTT. Residues: CASSGVVNTAAFF.

The chain has TRBV6-2 or TRBV6-3 and TRBJ2-7; 14 bases match TRBD2. The germline V gene encodes CDR1 MNHEY and CDR2 SVGEGT. The CDR3 contains 14 residues. Trimming removed 2 bases from V and 6 bases from J; junction bases left unmatched: 0. CDR3 DNA sequence: TGTGCCAGCAGTTACGGACTAGCGGGAGGCGAGCAGTACTTC. This codes for CASSYGLAGGEQYF.

The chain combines TRBV2 with TRBJ1-5; D is ambiguous. This CDR3 comprises 14 residues. The germline gives CDR1 SNHLY, CDR2 FYNNEI. Trimming took 8 bases from V and 0 from J, leaving 11 bases between them. The CDR3 nucleotides are TGTGCCAGCCGGATGGCACTTAGCAATCAGCCCCAGCATTTT. This translates into CASRMALSNQPQHF.

This clonotype was seen only once. The chain recombines TRBV7-3 with TRBJ2-2, with a weak D call TRBD1 (6 bases). Trimming stripped 5 bases from V and 2 bases from J, with 12 bases between. The germline CDR1 and CDR2 sequences are SGHTA and FQGTGA. The CDR3 covers 15 residues. CDR3 in DNA: TGTGCCAGCAGCGATACAGGGCTTAACACCGGGGAGCTGTTTTTT. Translation: CASSDTGLNTGELFF. Supplemented by reference TRBV7-3 and TRBJ2-2, the full variable domain reads GAGVSQTPSNKVTEKGKYVELRCDPISGHTALYWYRQSLGQGPEFLIYFQGTGAADDSGLPNDRFFAVRPEGSVSTLKIQRTERGDSAVYLCASSDTGLNTGELFFGEGSRLTVL.

The gene calls are TRBV9 and TRBJ1-1; D perhaps matches TRBD1 (6 bases). This CDR3 has 16 amino acids. V lost 5 bases and J 5 bases, leaving 22 bases between the germline ends. Germline V gives CDR1 SGDLS, CDR2 YYNGEE. The CDR3 DNA is TGTGCCAGCAGTGCGCCGGGTCCTGCAGGGGTTACTGAAGCTTTCTTT. Protein sequence: CASSAPGPAGVTEAFF.

This clonotype was seen ten or more times. The rearrangement joins TRBV2 to TRBJ1-6, with D possibly TRBD1 on 5 matching bases. Trimming shortened V by 7 bases and J by 6 bases, and 16 bases separated the two germline ends. The CDR3 is 15 residues long. Germline assignment: CDR1 SNHLY and CDR2 FYNNEI. The DNA of the CDR3 is TGTGCCAGCACCAAGGAGGGGATTGGTAATTCACCCCTCCACTTT. Translation: CASTKEGIGNSPLHF.

Points on this clonotype: The junction departs from the called germline gene at one end, perhaps through a read error. The chain has TRBV5-1 and TRBJ1-1, with 7 nucleotides matching TRBD1. Germline-derived CDR1 and CDR2 are SGHRS and YFSETQ. The CDR3 sequence is 16 residues long. The CDR3 reads CASSPSGTAMKTEAFF. The CDR3 nucleotides are TGCGCCAGCAGCCCATCTGGGACAGCCATGAAGACTGAAGCTTTCTTT.

This clonotype has at least ten counts. The rearrangement links TRBV20-1 to TRBJ2-4; 10 bases fit TRBD2. Looked up from germline, CDR1 is DFQATT and CDR2 is SNEGSKA (reference sequence). V lost 5 bases, J lost 8 bases, and 12 bases stayed unmatched. The CDR3 is 15 residues long. CDR3 loop: CSAQAGGPGVDIQYF. The CDR3 DNA is TGCAGTGCTCAAGCGGGGGGGCCCGGGGTCGACATTCAGTACTTC.

This clonotype was recorded at least ten times. This chain links TRBV7-8 with TRBJ2-7, with D perhaps being TRBD1 or TRBD2 (5 bases each). CDR3 length equals 14 residues. The V end lost 0 bases, the J end lost 3 bases, and 9 bases lay between the germline ends. In germline, CDR1 is SGHVS, CDR2 FQNEAQ. The chain's CDR3 is CASSLAEGNYEQYF. The CDR3 nucleotides read TGTGCCAGCAGCTTAGCCGAGGGGAACTACGAGCAGTACTTC.

This clonotype was seen many times. The chain employs TRBV7-8 and TRBJ2-1, with D tentatively TRBD2 (6 bases). Trimming took off 8 bases at V and 0 bases at J, with 17 bases between the two ends. The CDR3 loop spans 16 amino acids. Per the germline V gene, CDR1 is SGHVS and CDR2 is FQNEAQ. The CDR3 protein is CASGTPISPSYNEQFF. CDR3 sequence (DNA): TGTGCCAGCGGGACTCCCATATCACCCTCCTACAATGAGCAGTTCTTC.

This clonotype has a handful of counts. V is TRBV19 and J is TRBJ1-5, with 7 bases matching TRBD1. Germline CDR1 reads LNHDA; CDR2 reads SQIVND (reference sequence). CDR3 length equals 14 residues. V dropped 6 bases and J dropped 2; count of bases not matched to a gene: 4. The CDR3 spells CASSDRVGNQPQHF. CDR3 bases: TGTGCCAGTAGCGACAGGGTGGGCAATCAGCCCCAGCATTTT.

This chain connects TRBV7-2 to TRBJ2-3; D tentatively reads TRBD1 or TRBD2 (5 bases each). This CDR3 region has 15 residues. Germline V gives CDR1 SGHTA, CDR2 FQGNSA. Between the trimmed V and J ends, which lost 1 base and 4 bases, there was a span of 12 bases. DNA for the CDR3: TGTGCCAGCAGCTTAGGGGGGTTGTCCGCAGATACGCAGTATTTT. Translated, it gives CASSLGGLSADTQYF.

On this clonotype: The junction departs from the called germline gene at one end, perhaps through a read error. The V and J genes are TRBV24-1 and TRBJ1-5; D may be TRBD1 (5 bases). The CDR3 has 14 residues. Germline values: CDR1 KGHDR, CDR2 SFDVKD. CDR3 region: CATSDWDSNQPQHF. The CDR3 DNA reads as TGCGCCACCAGTGATTGGGACAGCAATCAGCCCCAGCATTTT.

The rearrangement joins TRBV5-1 to TRBJ1-3; the D is unclear. CDR1 SGHRS and CDR2 YFSETQ come from the germline V gene. Trimming pared 0 bases from V and 0 bases from J, leaving 13 bases between. This CDR3 is built from 17 residues. The CDR3 region is CASSLAGPATSGNTIYF. CDR3 coding DNA: TGCGCCAGCAGCTTGGCGGGCCCAGCTACCTCTGGAAACACCATATATTTT.

V is TRBV5-1 and J is TRBJ2-2, with 7 bases matching TRBD1. The CDR3 loop spans 15 amino acids. Germline V lookup: CDR1 SGHRS, CDR2 YFSETQ. V shed 3 bases, J shed 16 bases, and the junction held 18 bases outside the gene matches. In DNA, the CDR3 is TGCGCCAGCAGCTACGGGACAGAGGGCACCGGGAAGCCGTTTTTT. This encodes CASSYGTEGTGKPFF.

This chain joins TRBV5-1 and TRBJ2-3, with 8 bases matching TRBD1. The CDR3 sequence is 14 residues long. The germline CDR1 and CDR2 sequences are SGHRS and YFSETQ. J gave up 5 bases and V 2 bases, and 4 bases lay outside the gene matches. CDR3 in amino acids: CASSLQGDEDTQYF. The CDR3, as DNA: TGCGCCAGCAGCTTACAGGGGGATGAAGATACGCAGTATTTT.

This clonotype was seen many times. J is TRBJ2-6 and V is TRBV5-8, with D tentatively TRBD2 (5 bases). V gave up 1 base and J gave up 0 bases, with 5 bases separating them. This CDR3 comprises 15 residues. Germline CDR1 SGHTS, CDR2 YDEGEE. The CDR3 sequence is CASSLRGSGANVLTF. Here the CDR3 DNA reads TGTGCCAGCAGCTTGCGGGGCTCTGGGGCCAACGTCCTGACTTTC. The whole variable domain, remainder taken from reference TRBV5-8 and TRBJ2-6, is EAGVTQSPTHLIKTRGQQATLRCSPISGHTSVYWYQQALGLGLQFLLWYDEGEERNRGNFPPRFSGRQFPNYSSELNVNALELEDSALYLCASSLRGSGANVLTFGAGSRLTVL.

Of note for this clonotype: A much more abundant neighbour one base away suggests this may be a read error. J is TRBJ1-3 and V is TRBV12-3 or TRBV12-4, with D uncertain. The CDR3 covers 15 residues. CDR3 protein: CASSPTRNSGSTIYF. CDR3 sequence (DNA): TGTGCCAGCAGCCCTACTCGGAACTCTGGAAGCACCATATATTTT.